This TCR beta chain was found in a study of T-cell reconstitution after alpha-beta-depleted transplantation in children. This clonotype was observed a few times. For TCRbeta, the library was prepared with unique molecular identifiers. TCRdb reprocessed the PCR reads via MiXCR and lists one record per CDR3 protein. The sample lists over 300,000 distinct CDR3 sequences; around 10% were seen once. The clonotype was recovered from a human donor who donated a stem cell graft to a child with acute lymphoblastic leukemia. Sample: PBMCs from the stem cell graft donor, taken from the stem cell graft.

The CDR3 DNA follows: TGTGCCAGTAGTATATCTGGGACCCTGGGGAATCAGCCCCAGCATTTT. Translating gives CASSISGTLGNQPQHF. V gene TRBV19 combines with J gene TRBJ1-5, with D possibly being TRBD1 (5 bases). CDR3 length: 16 residues. Germline assignment: CDR1 LNHDA and CDR2 SQIVND (reference sequence). The V end lost 2 bases, the J end lost 4 bases, and 15 bases lay between the germline ends.